This TCR beta chain was recorded in a study of T cell responses to AZD1222 COVID-19 vaccine. Remarks on this clone: Its matching antigen is unknown.

V was trimmed by 0 bases and J by 2 bases, leaving 13 bases between them. Germline V gives CDR1 LGHNT, CDR2 FRNRAP. This CDR3 region has 16 residues. Study outcomes and limitations: Only 5 or 6 people who got AZD1222 tested seropositive at baseline.

Assay: immunoSEQ multiplex PCR; the TCRdb copy retains only in-frame clones and omits some. There are approximately 190,000 clones in the sample; 85% to 95% occur only once, and about 1.2% lies in the top ten. V usage is TRBV12-5 and J usage is TRBJ1-2; D is unclear. This TCR was recovered from an adult in good health. Sequencing used peripheral blood, obtained on day 0 of AZD1222 vaccination. The CDR3 loop reads CASGLVVGPENYGYTF. The DNA of the CDR3 is TGTGCTAGTGGTTTGGTAGTAGGTCCGGAAAACTATGGCTACACCTTC.